This T cell receptor (beta chain) was sequenced in a study of vaccination effects on CD4 cells after COVID-19. Germline loops: CDR1 LGHDT, CDR2 YNNKEL (reference sequence). The CDR3 contains 13 residues. Trimming cost V 2 bases and J 11 bases, with 15 bases left between them. Comment on this clone: Antigen: not known.

Isolation of CD4+ T cells took place after nine to ten days of culture. Two-dose vaccination with either BNT162b2 or mRNA-1273 was given to the participants. Vaccine recipients lacked prior SARS-CoV-2 infection and had negative nucleocapsid antibodies. Some clones are missing from TCRdb's copy, which holds only in-frame ones; the method was immunoSEQ multiplex PCR. Here the sample spans about 57,000 clones, approximately 80% being singletons. The TCR sequence derives from a human donor who received a COVID-19 vaccine. V is TRBV3-1 (or the pseudogene TRBV3-2) and J is TRBJ1-1; TRBD1 is a possible D gene (5 bases). The material sequenced was CD4+ T cells from PBMCs cultured without peptide, taken after COVID-19 vaccination. Written as DNA, the CDR3 is TGTGCCAGCAGCCAAAGGGCAGGGAAGAGGGCTTTCTTT. Amino acid sequence: CASSQRAGKRAFF.